The sequence of this T cell receptor beta chain was determined in a study of spatial heterogeneity in lung cancer. Study overall: There were, on average, more than ten raw-read appearances for each unique TCR and UMI combination.

In TCRdb, the 5' RACE reads were re-called with MiXCR into one record per CDR3 protein. The repertoire holds about 26,000 distinct CDR3 sequences, with 9.5% to 15% as singletons. This clonotype came up many times. The time point is: sample taken at primary tumor resection. TCRs were sequenced from unsorted whole RNA of tumor, nontumor lung or PBMC. Trimming pared 6 bases from V and 7 bases from J, leaving 18 bases between. Germline CDR1 reads MDHEN; CDR2 reads SYDVKM. This CDR3 comprises 14 residues. Sequenced here: PBMCs, sampled at surgery. The TCR sequence derives from a female donor with early-stage non-small cell lung cancer. The chain combines TRBV28 with TRBJ2-5; weak D call: TRBD1 (6 bases). The CDR3 DNA follows: TGTGCCAGCAGCCGGGACACTCGAGGCCGGACCCAGTACTTC. Translation gives CASSRDTRGRTQYF.